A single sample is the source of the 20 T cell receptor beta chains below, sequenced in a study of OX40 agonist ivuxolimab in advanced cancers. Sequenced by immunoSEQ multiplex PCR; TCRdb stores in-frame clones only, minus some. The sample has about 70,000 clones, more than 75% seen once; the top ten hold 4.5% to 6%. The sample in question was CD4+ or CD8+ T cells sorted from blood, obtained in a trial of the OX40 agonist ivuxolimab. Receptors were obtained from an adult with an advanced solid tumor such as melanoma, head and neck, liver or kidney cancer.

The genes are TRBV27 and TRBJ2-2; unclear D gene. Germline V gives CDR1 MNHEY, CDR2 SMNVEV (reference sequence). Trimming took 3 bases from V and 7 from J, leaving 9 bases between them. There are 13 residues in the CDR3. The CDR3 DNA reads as TGTGCCAGCAGTTTCAGAGCTAGCGGGGAGCTGTTTTTT. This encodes CASSFRASGELFF.

The CDR3 coding sequence is TGCGCCAGCAGCCAAGATTGGGGTTACTTATCTTACGAGCAGTACTTC. Protein sequence: CASSQDWGYLSYEQYF. This rearrangement joins TRBV4-3 to TRBJ2-7, with D hard to call. There are 16 residues in the CDR3. CDR1 is LGHNA, CDR2 YSLEER, per germline. V lost 0 bases and J lost 4, with 16 bases in between.

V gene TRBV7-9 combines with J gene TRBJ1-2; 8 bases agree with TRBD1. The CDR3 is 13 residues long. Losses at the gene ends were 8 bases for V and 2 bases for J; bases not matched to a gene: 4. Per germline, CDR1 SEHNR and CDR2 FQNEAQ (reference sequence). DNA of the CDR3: TGTGCCAGCGACAGGGGACAGAACTATGGCTACACCTTC. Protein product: CASDRGQNYGYTF.

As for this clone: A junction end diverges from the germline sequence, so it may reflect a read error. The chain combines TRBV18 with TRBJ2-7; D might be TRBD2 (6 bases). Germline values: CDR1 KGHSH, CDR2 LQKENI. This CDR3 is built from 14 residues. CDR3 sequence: CASSPPSGSYEQCF. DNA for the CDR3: TGTGCCAGCTCACCTCCATCCGGGAGCTACGAGCAGTGCTTC.

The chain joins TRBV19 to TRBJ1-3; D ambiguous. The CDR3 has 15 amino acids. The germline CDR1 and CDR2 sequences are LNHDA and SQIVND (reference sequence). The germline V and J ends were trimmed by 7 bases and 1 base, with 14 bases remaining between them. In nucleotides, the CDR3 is TGTGCCAGTACAGCGGTTTCCACTTCTGGAAACACCATATATTTT. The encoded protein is CASTAVSTSGNTIYF.

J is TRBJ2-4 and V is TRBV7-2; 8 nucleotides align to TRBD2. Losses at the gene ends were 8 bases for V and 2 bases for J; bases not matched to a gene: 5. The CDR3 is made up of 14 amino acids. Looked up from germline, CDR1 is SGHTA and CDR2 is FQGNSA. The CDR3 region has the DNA TGTGCCAGCGCGGGCGGGGGGACCAAAAACATTCAGTACTTC. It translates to CASAGGGTKNIQYF.

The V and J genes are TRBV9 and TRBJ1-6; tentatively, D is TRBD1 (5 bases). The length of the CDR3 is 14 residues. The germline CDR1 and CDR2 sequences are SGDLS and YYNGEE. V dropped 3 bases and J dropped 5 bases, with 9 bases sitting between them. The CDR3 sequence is CASSATGDNSPLHF. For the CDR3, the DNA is TGTGCCAGCAGCGCTACAGGTGATAATTCACCCCTCCACTTT.

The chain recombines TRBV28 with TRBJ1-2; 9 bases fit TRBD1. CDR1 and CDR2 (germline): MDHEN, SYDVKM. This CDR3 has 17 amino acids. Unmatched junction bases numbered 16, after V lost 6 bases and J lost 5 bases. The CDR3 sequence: CASSSTLSQGAGYGYTF. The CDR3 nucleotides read TGTGCCAGCAGCTCAACCCTCTCACAGGGGGCCGGTTATGGCTACACCTTC.

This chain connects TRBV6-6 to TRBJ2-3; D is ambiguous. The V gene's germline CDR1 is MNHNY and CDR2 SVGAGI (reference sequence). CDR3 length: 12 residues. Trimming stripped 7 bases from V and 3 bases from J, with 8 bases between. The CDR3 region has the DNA TGTGCCAGCACCCGAGAGACAGATACGCAGTATTTT. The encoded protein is CASTRETDTQYF.

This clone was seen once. In nucleotides, the CDR3 is TGTGCCTCGAGGACTAGCGGGGGGGCATCCTACGAGCAGTACTTC. Protein: CASRTSGGASYEQYF. The rearrangement uses TRBV10-3 and TRBJ2-7, with 15 nucleotides matching TRBD2. Trimming took 11 bases from V and 1 from J; bases not matched to a gene: 6. CDR1 is ENHRY, CDR2 SYGVKD, per germline. This CDR3 comprises 15 residues.

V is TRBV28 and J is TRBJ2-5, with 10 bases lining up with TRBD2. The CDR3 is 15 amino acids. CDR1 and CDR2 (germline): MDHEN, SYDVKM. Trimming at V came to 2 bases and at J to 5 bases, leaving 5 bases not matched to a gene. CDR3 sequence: CASSLLAGAEETQYF. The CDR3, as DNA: TGTGCCAGCAGTTTACTAGCGGGAGCCGAGGAGACCCAGTACTTC.

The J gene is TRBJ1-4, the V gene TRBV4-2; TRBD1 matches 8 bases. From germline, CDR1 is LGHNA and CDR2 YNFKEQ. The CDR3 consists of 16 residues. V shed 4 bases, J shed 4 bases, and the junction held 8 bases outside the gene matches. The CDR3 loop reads CASSPQGAQGNEKLFF. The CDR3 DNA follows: TGTGCCAGCAGCCCCCAGGGGGCTCAGGGTAATGAAAAACTGTTTTTT.

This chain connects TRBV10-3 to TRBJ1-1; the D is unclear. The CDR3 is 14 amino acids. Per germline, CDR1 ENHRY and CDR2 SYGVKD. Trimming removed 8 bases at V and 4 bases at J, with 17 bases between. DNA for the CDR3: TGTGCCATCGGTTCTGGAACTGGGAGCACTGAAGCTTTCTTT. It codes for CAIGSGTGSTEAFF.

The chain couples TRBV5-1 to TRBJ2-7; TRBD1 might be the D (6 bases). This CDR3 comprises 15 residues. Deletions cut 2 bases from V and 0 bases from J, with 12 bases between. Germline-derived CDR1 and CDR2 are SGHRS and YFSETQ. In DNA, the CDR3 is TGCGCCAGCAGCTTTTCCGGGACAAGCTCCTACGAGCAGTACTTC. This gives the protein CASSFSGTSSYEQYF.

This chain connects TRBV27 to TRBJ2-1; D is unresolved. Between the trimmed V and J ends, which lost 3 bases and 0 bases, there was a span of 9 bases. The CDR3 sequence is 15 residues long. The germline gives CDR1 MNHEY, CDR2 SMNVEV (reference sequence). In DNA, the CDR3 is TGTGCCAGCAGTTTGGGCGGTAACTCCTACAATGAGCAGTTCTTC. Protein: CASSLGGNSYNEQFF.

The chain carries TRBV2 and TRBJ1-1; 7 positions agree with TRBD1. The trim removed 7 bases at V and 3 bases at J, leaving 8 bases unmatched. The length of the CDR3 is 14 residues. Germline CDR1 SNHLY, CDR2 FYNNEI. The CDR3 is CASNHETGHTEAFF. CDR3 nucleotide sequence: TGTGCCAGCAACCATGAGACAGGGCACACTGAAGCTTTCTTT.

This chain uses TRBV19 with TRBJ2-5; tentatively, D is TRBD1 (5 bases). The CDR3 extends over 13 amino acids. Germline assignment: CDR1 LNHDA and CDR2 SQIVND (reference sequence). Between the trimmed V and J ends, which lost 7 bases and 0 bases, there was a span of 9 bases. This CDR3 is CASKGRNQETQYF. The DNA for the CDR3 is TGTGCCAGTAAGGGGCGTAACCAAGAGACCCAGTACTTC.

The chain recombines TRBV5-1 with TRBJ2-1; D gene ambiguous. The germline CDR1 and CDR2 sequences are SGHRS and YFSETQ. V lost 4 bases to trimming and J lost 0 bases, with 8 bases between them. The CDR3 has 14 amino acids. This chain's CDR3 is CASSRLSSYNEQFF. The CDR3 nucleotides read TGCGCCAGCAGCCGGTTGAGCTCCTACAATGAGCAGTTCTTC.

In DNA, the CDR3 is TGCGCCAGCAGCCAGCATGCTCAAGAGACCCAGTACTTC. Amino acids: CASSQHAQETQYF. V is TRBV5-1 and J is TRBJ2-5; D is unclear. The CDR3 has 13 residues. Germline CDR1 is SGHRS and CDR2 is YFSETQ. V was trimmed by 4 bases and J by 2 bases, leaving 9 bases between them.

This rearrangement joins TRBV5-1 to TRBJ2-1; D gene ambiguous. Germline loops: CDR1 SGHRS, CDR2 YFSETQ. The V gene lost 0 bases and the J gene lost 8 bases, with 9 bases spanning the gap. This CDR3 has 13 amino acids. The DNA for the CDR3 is TGCGCCAGCAGCTTGGTTAGCCTCGATGAGCAGTTCTTC. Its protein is CASSLVSLDEQFF.